This T cell receptor beta chain came from a study of post-analysis software for immune sequencing data. Whole-study findings and limits: Patients had higher frequencies than controls of five TRBV segments, including TRBV5-6, TRBV5-1 and TRBV20-1.

As regards this clonotype: The antigen is unknown.

The V and J ends lost 4 bases and 0 bases, in that order; junction bases with no gene match: 11. Germline assignment: CDR1 MNHEY and CDR2 SVGAGI. The CDR3 contains 18 residues. Tagging with unique molecular identifiers was a feature of the TCR beta cDNA libraries. TCRdb recomputed calls from the PCR reads with MiXCR, one row per CDR3 protein. This sample has fewer than 850,000 distinct CDR3 sequences, with about half found just once. The rearrangement joins TRBV6-5 to TRBJ2-3; 9 bases match TRBD2. This clonotype was obtained from a girl aged 10-17 years with multiple sclerosis. Sequenced input: blood. In DNA form, the CDR3 reads TGTGCCAGCAGTTCCTACGGACTAGCGCATTCTAGCACAGATACGCAGTATTTT. Residues: CASSSYGLAHSSTDTQYF.